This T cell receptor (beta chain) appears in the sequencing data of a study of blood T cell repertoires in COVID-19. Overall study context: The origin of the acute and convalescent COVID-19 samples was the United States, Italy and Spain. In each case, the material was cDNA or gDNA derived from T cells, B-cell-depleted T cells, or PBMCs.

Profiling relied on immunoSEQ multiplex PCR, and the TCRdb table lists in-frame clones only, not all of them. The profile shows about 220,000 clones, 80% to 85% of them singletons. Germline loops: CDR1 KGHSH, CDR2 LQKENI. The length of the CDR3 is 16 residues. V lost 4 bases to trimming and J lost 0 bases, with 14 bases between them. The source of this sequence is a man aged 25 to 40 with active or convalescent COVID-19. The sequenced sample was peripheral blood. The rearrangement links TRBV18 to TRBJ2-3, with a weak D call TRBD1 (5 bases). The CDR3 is CASSLLQAQSTDTQYF. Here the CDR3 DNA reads TGTGCCAGCTCACTCCTACAGGCGCAAAGCACAGATACGCAGTATTTT.